This TCR beta chain was recovered during a study of graft-versus-host responses after intestinal transplantation (dated by TCRdb to the early 2020s). For the study in its entirety: The transplants that recipients got were multivisceral, liver-intestinal, or isolated intestinal. Samples from a few later patients were sequenced in-house on an Illumina MiSeq with MiXCR processing rather than by the commercial service. Every recipient was given anti-thymocyte globulin induction, then maintenance tacrolimus and steroids for about 3 years. After intestinal transplantation, graft-versus-host and host-versus-graft alloreactive T cell clones were followed in the graft, circulation and bone marrow using bulk TCR-beta CDR3 sequencing. Alloreactive clones were identified by sequencing pre-transplant mixed lymphocyte reaction products and comparing them with unstimulated pre-transplant donor and recipient T cells. Donor T cell macrochimerism was defined as a peak of at least 4% donor T cells among recipient peripheral blood mononuclear cells. The cohort enrolled about two dozen intestinal transplant recipients including one retransplant, and a few patients lacking pretransplant specimens were excluded. Study-wide conclusions, independent of this receptor: GvH clones turned up in recipient bone marrow, with some appearing earlier in ileal mucosa or blood, a pattern consistent with an intestinal mucosal origin. Peak levels of circulating GvH clones were associated with declines in HvG clones early after transplant. The relatively low number and heterogeneity of intestinal transplant patients limited the conclusions. In the allografts of patients with donor T cell macrochimerism, GvH to HvG T cell clonal ratios were high.

In the first month after transplant, blood samples were collected up to 4 times, and after that at least monthly when available. To note about this clone: The specificity of this receptor is unknown. Per-base qualities were not stored, and no clone one base away is much larger.

The junction carries 7 bases between V and J, which are trimmed by 1 base and 5 bases respectively. For CDR1 and CDR2, the germline V gene (reference sequence) lists LNHDA and SQIVND. The CDR3 starts with the cysteine, ends with the phenylalanine, and has 13 residues. Only the CDR3 DNA stays, 39 bases, in frame from base 1. Preparation of the library involved the immunoSEQ multiplex PCR assay. Adaptive Biotechnologies carried out high-throughput TCR-beta CDR3 sequencing of genomic DNA for most patients. Per the authors' processing: Adaptive's ImmunoSEQ software supplied the TCR sequencing data for roughly 17 patients, while MiXCR and VDJtools were used to process a few other patients. Because the origin of CDR3 nucleotide sequences shared between donor and recipient could not be assigned, those sequences were removed. To be classed as alloreactive, a clone needed at least 2-fold expansion over unstimulated cells and a minimum CFSE-low frequency of 0.002% (template counts) or 0.001% (read counts). A clone was considered mappable if detected in the sequenced pre-transplant spleen, lymph node, or MLR CFSE-low populations of the donor or recipient. Cumulative frequency of alloreactive clones was calculated as a percentage of all sequences weighted by copy number. TCRdb re-hosts the immuneACCESS table, in-frame sequences only. Its copies lack some clones; in the studies checked, an unresolved V gene accounts for under half of them, and the cause for the rest is not known. The DNA was the basis for D and trimming; V, J and clone size are from that table. In this sample the table shows tens of thousands of clones, about 95% of which occur a single time. 0.75% to 0.95% of the sample lies in the top ten.

The V gene is TRBV19 and the J gene is TRBJ2-3; perhaps TRBD2 is the D gene, with 6 bases matching. This sequence was found in a human patient who received an intestinal transplant, so some T cells may come from the graft donor. Sequences were derived from PBMCs, sampled 16 days after intestinal transplant. The CDR3 here reads CASSIGGEDTQYF. The nucleotides are TGTGCCAGTAGTATAGGGGGGGAAGATACGCAGTATTTT.